This record covers a single TCR beta chain. Its specificity is not known. The data were obtained in a study of shared clonotypes between healthy human individuals. On the study more broadly: Three plates each covered CD4 naive and memory; CD8 naive two, CD8 memory one. Notes on the study in general: Investigators expected sequencing depth to affect clonotype sharing among donors. Generation of non-shared clonotypes was less probable than generation of clonotypes shared by all four donors. It was the few donors that limited the genetic and exposure-history diversity represented.

Deletions cut 0 bases from V and 3 bases from J, with 9 bases between. This CDR3 is 15 amino acids long. CDR1 is LGHNA, CDR2 YSLEER, per germline. The assay was immunoSEQ multiplex PCR, and TCRdb's table has in-frame clones only and misses some. The sample gives approximately 2.4 million clones, 95% of which show up once; approximately 0.13% is in the top ten. The TCR originated in a man between 18 and 35 years old in good health. The V gene is TRBV4-3, the J gene TRBJ2-1; D unclear. Sequenced material: naive CD4+ T cells sorted from blood. As to subset: CD45RA+ positively selected. The CDR3 DNA reads TGCGCCAGCAGCCAAGATAGTAGTCTCTACAATGAGCAGTTCTTC. It is translated as CASSQDSSLYNEQFF.